This T cell receptor (beta chain) was recorded in a study of shared clonotypes between healthy human individuals. The assay was immunoSEQ multiplex PCR, and TCRdb's table has in-frame clones only and misses some. The table has some 2.1 million clones, around 93% seen once. The CDR3 is 19 residues long. Germline CDR1 and CDR2: MNHNS and SASEGT. V trimming: 0 bases; J trimming: 2 bases; junction bases outside the gene matches: 14. Naive-designated CD8 cells lacked CD45RO, were positively enriched for CCR7, and omitted terminally differentiated effector memory CD45RA+ cells. The chain uses TRBV6-1 and TRBJ1-2, with 8 bases lining up with TRBD1. This receptor was identified in a young man in good health. Some clones in this sample may be carry-over from other donors' samples. Sequencing was done on a sample of naive CD8+ T cells from PBMCs. The CDR3 is CASSEARGGQVGPNYGYTF. In DNA form, the CDR3 reads TGTGCCAGCAGTGAAGCGCGAGGGGGACAGGTGGGGCCCAACTATGGCTACACCTTC.